A single sample is the source of the 19 T cell receptor beta chains below, sequenced in a study of T cell repertoires in cytomegalovirus infection (dated by TCRdb to between 2018 and 2020). The sample's treatment or condition, from its label and the paper: in vitro stimulation with specific CMV peptide epitopes to enrich CMV-specific T cells. TCRdb names Illumina HiSeq 1500 as the instrument used. The raw public reads went through TCRdb reprocessing: fastp at Q25, MiXCR clone calling, in-frame beta chains kept. Every CDR3 protein is listed once, alongside the most common genes and DNA of its rows. The sample has approximately 500,000 distinct CDR3 sequences on record, roughly a third of them singletons. In total, the top ten clones hold roughly 16% of the sample. For these receptors, no antigen is known. The sequencing here drew on cultured PBMCs, taken from culture after CMV antigen stimulation. The receptors shown here come from a human donor in good health (CMV status not recorded). Some clones in this sample may be carry-over from other donors' samples.

The chain is built from TRBV19 and TRBJ2-7; D assignment may be TRBD1 or TRBD2 (6 bases each). The V end was cut by 4 bases, the J end by 0 bases, with 13 bases between. Germline V CDR1 and CDR2: LNHDA, SQIVND (reference sequence). The CDR3 is made up of 15 amino acids. The CDR3 DNA sequence: TGTGCCAGTAGTACCGACAGGACTAACTCCTACGAGCAGTACTTC. Encoded protein: CASSTDRTNSYEQYF.

This chain links TRBV7-9 with TRBJ2-5, with D hard to call. The CDR3 is 13 amino acids. Looked up from germline, CDR1 is SEHNR and CDR2 is FQNEAQ (reference sequence). Trimming left V 4 bases short and J 4 bases short, with 10 bases between. The CDR3 here is CASSSSLPETQYF. CDR3 nucleotides: TGTGCCAGCAGCTCTTCTCTCCCAGAGACCCAGTACTTC.

Concerning this clonotype: A much bigger clone sits one base away, suggesting this may be a read error. The V gene is TRBV7-3, the J gene TRBJ2-1, with 7 bases fitting TRBD2. There are 16 residues in the CDR3. Germline V CDR1 and CDR2: SGHTA, FQGTGA. Trimming removed 2 bases from V and 0 bases from J; junction bases left unmatched: 4. CDR3 nucleotides: TGTGCCAGCAGCTTATCAGGCGGGAGCTCCTACAATGAGCAGTTCTTC. Translated, it gives CASSLSGGSSYNEQFF. Combining the CDR3 with reference TRBV7-3 and TRBJ2-1 gives the whole variable domain GAGVSQTPSNKVTEKGKYVELRCDPISGHTALYWYRQSLGQGPEFLIYFQGTGAADDSGLPNDRFFAVRPEGSVSTLKIQRTERGDSAVYLCASSLSGGSSYNEQFFGPGTRLTVL.

With respect to this clonotype: A read error may explain this, as a much larger clone is one base away. The chain recombines TRBV7-2 with TRBJ2-1; D unclear. This CDR3 has 11 amino acids. In germline, CDR1 is SGHTA, CDR2 FQGNSA. The V and J ends lost 5 bases and 6 bases respectively, with 5 bases between them. CDR3 nucleotides: TGTGCCAGCAGCCAACGCAATGAGCAGTTCTTC. Protein: CASSQRNEQFF.

The rearrangement uses TRBV6-1 and TRBJ2-1, with 11 positions matching TRBD2. Trimming at V came to 5 bases and at J to 2 bases, leaving 11 bases not matched to a gene. The CDR3 consists of 18 residues. Germline V gene data show CDR1 as MNHNS and CDR2 as SASEGT. The CDR3 region has the DNA TGTGCCAGCAGTTTAGGGACTAGCGGAAACCCCCCCTACAATGAGCAGTTCTTC. Its translation is CASSLGTSGNPPYNEQFF.

This clonotype has a handful of counts. The chain joins TRBV12-3 or TRBV12-4 to TRBJ1-2; possible D gene TRBD1, 6 bases. This CDR3 has 16 residues. Trimming pared 4 bases from V and 3 bases from J, leaving 18 bases between. The CDR3 DNA is TGTGCCAGCAGTTCGGGAGAGGACAGTCGAGACTATGGCTACACCTTC. It specifies CASSSGEDSRDYGYTF.

This clonotype occurred a few times. CDR3 sequence: CASSQGRVSNTEAFF. CDR3 coding DNA: TGTGCCAGCAGCCAAGGGAGGGTTTCGAACACTGAAGCTTTCTTT. The chain couples TRBV7-8 to TRBJ1-1; D remains unclear. CDR3 size: 15 residues. With 5 bases removed from V and 1 base from J, the gap between germline ends came to 14 bases. Germline V gene data show CDR1 as SGHVS and CDR2 as FQNEAQ.

V gene TRBV5-1 combines with J gene TRBJ2-1; 7 positions match TRBD2. The V gene end was trimmed by 4 bases and the J gene end by 9 bases; junction bases not matched to a gene: 13. Germline CDR1 and CDR2: SGHRS and YFSETQ. There are 15 residues in the CDR3. Written as DNA, the CDR3 is TGCGCCAGCAGCCAAACTAGCGCCAGCCTCGGTGAGCAGTTCTTC. Encoded protein: CASSQTSASLGEQFF.

The chain employs TRBV12-3 or TRBV12-4 and TRBJ2-5; D gene uncertain. Trimming took 5 bases from V and 2 from J, leaving 9 bases between them. The CDR3 length is 13 residues. CDR3: CASSQYFQETQYF. CDR3 bases: TGTGCCAGCAGTCAGTATTTTCAAGAGACCCAGTACTTC.

This clonotype was seen more than once but under ten times. The chain carries TRBV7-4 and TRBJ1-2; tentatively, D is TRBD1 (6 bases). The ends were cut back, 1 base at V and 5 bases at J, with 14 bases in the middle. Germline CDR1 reads SGHVT; CDR2 reads SQSDAQ. This CDR3 is built from 15 residues. CDR3: CASSLGLGQGYGYTF. DNA for the CDR3: TGTGCCAGCAGCTTAGGGCTGGGTCAGGGGTATGGCTACACCTTC.

This clonotype was detected many times. The V call is TRBV24-1, the J call TRBJ2-1; D possibly corresponds to TRBD2 (6 bases). This CDR3 is built from 15 residues. V dropped 8 bases and J dropped 0 bases, with 13 bases sitting between them. Germline lookup yields CDR1 KGHDR and CDR2 SFDVKD. The CDR3 bases are TGTGCCACCAAAGCGGGCGAGAGCTCCTACAATGAGCAGTTCTTC. Translated: CATKAGESSYNEQFF.

J is TRBJ2-1 and V is TRBV10-3, with 8 nucleotides matching TRBD2. The J segment lost 9 bases and the V segment lost 6 bases, leaving 10 bases of the junction unmatched. Germline assignment: CDR1 ENHRY and CDR2 SYGVKD. The CDR3 extends over 14 amino acids. The CDR3 spells CAIRPDGRVGEQFF. CDR3 DNA sequence: TGTGCCATCAGGCCAGACGGGAGGGTGGGTGAGCAGTTCTTC.

J is TRBJ2-1 and V is TRBV12-3 or TRBV12-4, with 14 bases that match TRBD2. V shed 4 bases and J 4 bases; nucleotides not matched to a gene: 3. The CDR3 spans 16 residues. The CDR3, as DNA: TGTGCCAGCAGTTCAGGGACTAGCGGGAGATACAATGAGCAGTTCTTC. Translating gives CASSSGTSGRYNEQFF.

This chain links TRBV6-2 or TRBV6-3 with TRBJ1-1, with a weak D call TRBD1 (5 bases). Germline CDR1 MNHEY, CDR2 SVGEGT. The ends were cut back, 6 bases at V and 0 bases at J, with 20 bases in the middle. The CDR3 has 17 amino acids. This chain's CDR3 is CASRPHLGAAMNTEAFF. The CDR3 DNA reads as TGTGCCAGCAGACCCCACCTCGGGGCAGCCATGAACACTGAAGCTTTCTTT.

This clonotype was counted between two and nine times. This rearrangement joins TRBV27 to TRBJ2-5, with D tentatively TRBD1 (5 bases). Germline V CDR1 and CDR2: MNHEY, SMNVEV (reference sequence). The V and J ends lost 7 bases and 4 bases respectively, with 7 bases between them. This CDR3 is built from 11 residues. The CDR3 sequence is CASKRGETQYF. In DNA form, the CDR3 reads TGTGCCAGCAAAAGGGGAGAGACCCAGTACTTC.

The chain couples TRBV12-3 or TRBV12-4 to TRBJ1-2; D unclear. V was clipped by 1 base and J by 8 bases, with 14 bases between them. This CDR3 region has 14 residues. The CDR3 DNA reads as TGTGCCAGCAGTTTAGGATTAACCTCCAGCGGCTACACCTTC. Amino acids: CASSLGLTSSGYTF.

This clonotype was observed a handful of times. This chain connects TRBV4-1 to TRBJ1-2; maybe TRBD1 (6 bases). The CDR3 has 16 amino acids. In germline, CDR1 is MGHRA, CDR2 YSYEKL. V was pared by 0 bases and J by 12 bases, with 23 bases between. This chain's CDR3 is CASSQDVGRGGRLDTF. CDR3 in DNA: TGCGCCAGCAGCCAAGATGTTGGCAGGGGAGGTCGTCTTGACACCTTC.

This clonotype turned up a few times. The V call is TRBV7-9, the J call TRBJ2-1; TRBD2 matches at 8 bases. The CDR3 is 14 residues long. V lost 5 bases, J lost 9 bases, and 9 bases stayed unmatched. Per the germline V gene, CDR1 is SEHNR and CDR2 is FQNEAQ (reference sequence). The CDR3 nucleotides are TGTGCCAGCAGCAAAATCGGGACTAGAGCTGAGCAGTTCTTC. This sequence encodes CASSKIGTRAEQFF.

In this sample, this clonotype turned up many times. The rearrangement links TRBV7-2 to TRBJ2-5; possible D gene TRBD2, 5 bases. Trimming stripped 3 bases from V and 5 bases from J, with 10 bases between. This CDR3 region has 13 residues. Germline CDR1 and CDR2: SGHTA and FQGNSA. CDR3 DNA sequence: TGTGCCAGCAGCTTCGCGGGCCGTGAGACCCAGTACTTC. It encodes CASSFAGRETQYF.